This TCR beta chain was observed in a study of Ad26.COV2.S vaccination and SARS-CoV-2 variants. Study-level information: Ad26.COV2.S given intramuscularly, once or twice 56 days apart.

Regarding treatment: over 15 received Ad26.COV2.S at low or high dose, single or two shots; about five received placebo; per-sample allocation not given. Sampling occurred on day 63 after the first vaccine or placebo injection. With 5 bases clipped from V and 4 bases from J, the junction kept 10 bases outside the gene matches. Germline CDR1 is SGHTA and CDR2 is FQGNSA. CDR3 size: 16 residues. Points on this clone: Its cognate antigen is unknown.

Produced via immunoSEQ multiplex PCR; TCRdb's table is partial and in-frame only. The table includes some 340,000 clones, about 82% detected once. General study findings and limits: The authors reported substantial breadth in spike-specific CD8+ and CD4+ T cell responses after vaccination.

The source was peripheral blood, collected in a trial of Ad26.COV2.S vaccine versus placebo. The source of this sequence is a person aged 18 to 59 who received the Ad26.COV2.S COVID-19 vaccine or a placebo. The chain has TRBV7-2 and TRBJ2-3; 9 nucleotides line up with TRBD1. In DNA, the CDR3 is TGTGCCAGCAGCCATAGGGGGGACAGGGCAGCAGATACGCAGTATTTT. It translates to CASSHRGDRAADTQYF.